Given below is one T cell receptor beta chain in context. Antigen unknown. Sequencing of TCR beta was undertaken in CD8+ and CD4+ T cells derived from blood. TEMRA cells were FACS-enriched, unlike CD8+ and CD4+ T cells, which were negatively isolated. The data are from a study of CD8 T cells in Susac syndrome. Points from the study as a whole: The authors acknowledged that their TCR sequencing and HLA analysis involved a relatively small number of individuals.

RNA in amounts of roughly 0.5 to 1 ug was reverse transcribed with random hexamers. With immunoSEQ multiplex PCR, TCR beta CDR3 was amplified across 54 Vbeta and 13 Jbeta. MiXCR was run by TCRdb on the immunoSEQ multiplex PCR reads, yielding one entry per CDR3 protein. The sample holds hundreds of thousands of distinct CDR3 sequences, 95% seen once. Germline trimming cut 4 bases from V and 8 bases from J; bases unmatched to any gene: 11. CDR1 and CDR2 (germline): LGHDT, YNNKEL (reference sequence). CDR3 length equals 16 residues. The TCR originated in a human donor with multiple sclerosis. The rearrangement uses TRBV3-1 and TRBJ1-2; 12 bases are a match to TRBD1. Sequencing input: CD4+ T cells from PBMCs. The CDR3 sequence: CASSPNRDRGPGGYTF. CDR3 DNA: TGTGCCAGCAGCCCAAACCGGGACAGGGGGCCTGGCGGCTACACCTTC.